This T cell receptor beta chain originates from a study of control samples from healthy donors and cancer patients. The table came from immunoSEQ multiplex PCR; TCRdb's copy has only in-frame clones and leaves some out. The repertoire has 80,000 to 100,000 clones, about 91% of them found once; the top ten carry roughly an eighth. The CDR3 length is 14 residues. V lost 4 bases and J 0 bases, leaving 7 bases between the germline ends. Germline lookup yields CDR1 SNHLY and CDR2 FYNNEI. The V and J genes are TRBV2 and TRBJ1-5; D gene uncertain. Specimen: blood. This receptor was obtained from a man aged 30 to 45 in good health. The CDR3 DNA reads TGTGCCAGCAGTGGCGTAATTAGCAATCAGCCCCAGCATTTT. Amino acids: CASSGVISNQPQHF.